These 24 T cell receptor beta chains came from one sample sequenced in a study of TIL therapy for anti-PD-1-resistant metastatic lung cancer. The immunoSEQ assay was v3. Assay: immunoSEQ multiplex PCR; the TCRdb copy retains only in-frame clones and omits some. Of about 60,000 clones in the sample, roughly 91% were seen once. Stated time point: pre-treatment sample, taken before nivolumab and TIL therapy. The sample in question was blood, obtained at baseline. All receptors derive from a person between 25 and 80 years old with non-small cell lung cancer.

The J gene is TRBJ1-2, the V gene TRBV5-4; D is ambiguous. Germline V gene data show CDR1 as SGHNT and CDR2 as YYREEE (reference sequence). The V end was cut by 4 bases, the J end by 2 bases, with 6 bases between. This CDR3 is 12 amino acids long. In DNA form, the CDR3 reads TGTGCCAGCAGCAATGGGAACTATGGCTACACCTTC. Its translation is CASSNGNYGYTF.

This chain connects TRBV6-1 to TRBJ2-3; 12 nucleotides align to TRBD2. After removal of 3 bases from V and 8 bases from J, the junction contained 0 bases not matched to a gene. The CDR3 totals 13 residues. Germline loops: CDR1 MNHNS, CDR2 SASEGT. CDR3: CASSETSGGTQYF. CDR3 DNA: TGTGCCAGCAGTGAGACTAGCGGGGGTACGCAGTATTTT.

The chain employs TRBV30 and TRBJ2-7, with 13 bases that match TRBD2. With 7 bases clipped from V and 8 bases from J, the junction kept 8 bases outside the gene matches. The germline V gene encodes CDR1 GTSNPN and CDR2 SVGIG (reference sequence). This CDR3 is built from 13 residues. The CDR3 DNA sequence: TGTGCCTCGGCCGGGACTAGCGGGATTAAGCAGTACTTC. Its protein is CASAGTSGIKQYF. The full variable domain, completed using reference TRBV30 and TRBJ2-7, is SQTIHQWPATLVQPVGSPLSLECTVEGTSNPNLYWYRQAAGRGLQLLFYSVGIGQISSEVPQNLSASRPQDRQFILSSKKLLLSDSGFYLCASAGTSGIKQYFGPGTRLTVT.

The CDR3 region has the DNA TGTGCCAGCAGTTTAAGAAAGGGTCGGGAAGCTTTCTTT. As protein: CASSLRKGREAFF. The chain has TRBV27 and TRBJ1-1; D is uncertain. Germline assignment: CDR1 MNHEY and CDR2 SMNVEV (reference sequence). Trimming pared 2 bases from V and 8 bases from J, leaving 12 bases between. The CDR3 loop spans 13 amino acids.

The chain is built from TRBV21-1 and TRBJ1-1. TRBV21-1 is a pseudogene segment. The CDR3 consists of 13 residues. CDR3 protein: CASSKDVPPEAFF. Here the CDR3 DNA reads TGTGCCAGCAGCAAAGATGTCCCACCTGAAGCTTTCTTT.

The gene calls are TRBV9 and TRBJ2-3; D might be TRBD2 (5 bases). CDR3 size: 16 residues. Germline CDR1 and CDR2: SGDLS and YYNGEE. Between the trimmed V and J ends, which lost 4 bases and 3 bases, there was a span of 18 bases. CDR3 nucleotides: TGTGCCAGCAGCCTTGTTCCAACGTCGGGGACAGATACGCAGTATTTT. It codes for CASSLVPTSGTDTQYF.

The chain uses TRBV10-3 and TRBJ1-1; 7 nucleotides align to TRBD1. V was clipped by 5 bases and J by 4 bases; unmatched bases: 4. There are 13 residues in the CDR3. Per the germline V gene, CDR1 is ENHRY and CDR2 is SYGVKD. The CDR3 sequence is CAISSSGGTEAFF. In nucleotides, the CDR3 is TGTGCCATCAGTTCCTCAGGGGGCACTGAAGCTTTCTTT.

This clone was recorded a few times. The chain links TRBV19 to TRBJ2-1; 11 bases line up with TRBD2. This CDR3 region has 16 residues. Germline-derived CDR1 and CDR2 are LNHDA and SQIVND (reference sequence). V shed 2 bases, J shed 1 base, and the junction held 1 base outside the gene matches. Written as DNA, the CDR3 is TGTGCCAGTAGTATAACTAGCGGGAGTTCCTACAATGAGCAGTTCTTC. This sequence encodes CASSITSGSSYNEQFF.

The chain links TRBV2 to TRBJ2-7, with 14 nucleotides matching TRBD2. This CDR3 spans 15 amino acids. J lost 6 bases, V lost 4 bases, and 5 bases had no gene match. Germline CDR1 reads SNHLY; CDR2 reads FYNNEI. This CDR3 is CASSGGLAGVSEQYF. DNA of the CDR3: TGTGCCAGCAGTGGGGGACTAGCGGGAGTATCCGAGCAGTACTTC.

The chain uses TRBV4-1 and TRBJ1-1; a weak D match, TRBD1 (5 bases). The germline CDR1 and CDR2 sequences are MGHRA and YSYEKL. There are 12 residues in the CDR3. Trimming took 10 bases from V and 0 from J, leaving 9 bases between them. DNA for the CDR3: TGCGCCACTCGGGGGATGAACACTGAAGCTTTCTTT. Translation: CATRGMNTEAFF.

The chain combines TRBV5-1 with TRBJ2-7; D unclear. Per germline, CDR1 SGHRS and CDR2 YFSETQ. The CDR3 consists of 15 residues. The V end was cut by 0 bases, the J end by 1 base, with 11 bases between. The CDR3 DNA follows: TGCGCCAGCAGCTTGGCCAGTATTCAATCCTACGAGCAGTACTTC. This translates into CASSLASIQSYEQYF.

The CDR3 loop reads CASSPPQGMNTEAFF. The CDR3 DNA is TGTGCCAGCAGTCCTCCACAGGGGATGAACACTGAAGCTTTCTTT. The genes are TRBV28 and TRBJ1-1; 7 bases are a match to TRBD1. This CDR3 is 15 amino acids long. The germline CDR1 and CDR2 sequences are MDHEN and SYDVKM. V shed 5 bases and J 0 bases; nucleotides not matched to a gene: 6.

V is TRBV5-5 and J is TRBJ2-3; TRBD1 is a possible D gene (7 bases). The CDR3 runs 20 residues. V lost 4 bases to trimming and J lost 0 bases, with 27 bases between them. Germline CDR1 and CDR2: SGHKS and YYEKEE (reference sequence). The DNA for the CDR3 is TGTGCCAGCAGCCCGTGGGGGGACAGCAATGCTCCGATTAGCACAGATACGCAGTATTTT. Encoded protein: CASSPWGDSNAPISTDTQYF. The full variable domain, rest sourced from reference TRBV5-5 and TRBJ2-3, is DAGVTQSPTHLIKTRGQQVTLRCSPISGHKSVSWYQQVLGQGPQFIFQYYEKEERGRGNFPDRFSARQFPNYSSELNVNALLLGDSALYLCASSPWGDSNAPISTDTQYFGPGTRLTVL.

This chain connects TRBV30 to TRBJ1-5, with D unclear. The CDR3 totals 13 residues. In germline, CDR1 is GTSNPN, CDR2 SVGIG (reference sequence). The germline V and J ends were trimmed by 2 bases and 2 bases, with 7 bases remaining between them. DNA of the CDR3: TGTGCCTGGAGTTTGGCTGGCAATCAGCCCCAGCATTTT. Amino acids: CAWSLAGNQPQHF.

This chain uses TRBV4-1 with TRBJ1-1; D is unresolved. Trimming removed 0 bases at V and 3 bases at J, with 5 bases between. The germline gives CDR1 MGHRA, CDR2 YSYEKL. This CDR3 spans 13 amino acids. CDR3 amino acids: CASSQEPHTEAFF. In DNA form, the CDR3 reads TGCGCCAGCAGCCAAGAGCCTCACACTGAAGCTTTCTTT.

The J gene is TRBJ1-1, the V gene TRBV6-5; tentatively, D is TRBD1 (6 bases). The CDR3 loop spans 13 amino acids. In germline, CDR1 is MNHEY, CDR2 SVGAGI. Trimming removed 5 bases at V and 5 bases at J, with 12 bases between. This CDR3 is CASSTPGETEAFF. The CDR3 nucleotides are TGTGCCAGCAGTACCCCAGGGGAGACTGAAGCTTTCTTT.

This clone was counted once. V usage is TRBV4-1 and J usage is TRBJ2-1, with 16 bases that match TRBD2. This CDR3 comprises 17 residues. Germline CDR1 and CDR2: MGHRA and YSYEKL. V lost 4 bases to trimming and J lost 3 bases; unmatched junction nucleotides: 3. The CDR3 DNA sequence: TGCGCCAGCAGCCTCGGGACTAGCGGGAGGGTCTACAATGAGCAGTTCTTC. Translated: CASSLGTSGRVYNEQFF.

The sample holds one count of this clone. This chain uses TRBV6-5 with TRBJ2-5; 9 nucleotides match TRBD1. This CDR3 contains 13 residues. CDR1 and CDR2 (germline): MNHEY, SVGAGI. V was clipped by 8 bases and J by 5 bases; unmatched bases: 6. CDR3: CASGTGRGETQYF. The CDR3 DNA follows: TGTGCCAGCGGGACAGGGCGAGGGGAGACCCAGTACTTC.

The CDR3 sequence is CASSSAGGTQTQYF. CDR3 nucleotides: TGTGCCAGTAGCTCCGCAGGGGGCACGCAGACCCAGTACTTC. The V gene is TRBV19, the J gene TRBJ2-5; TRBD1 matches 8 bases. The V segment lost 6 bases and the J segment 6 bases; nucleotides outside the gene matches: 9. Germline CDR1 reads LNHDA; CDR2 reads SQIVND (reference sequence). There are 14 residues in the CDR3.

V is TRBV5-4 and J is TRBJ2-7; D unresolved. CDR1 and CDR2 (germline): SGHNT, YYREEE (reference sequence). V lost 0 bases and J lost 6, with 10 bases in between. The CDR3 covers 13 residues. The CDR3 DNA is TGTGCCAGCAGCTTGGGACGGAATGGCGAGCAGTACTTC. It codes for CASSLGRNGEQYF.

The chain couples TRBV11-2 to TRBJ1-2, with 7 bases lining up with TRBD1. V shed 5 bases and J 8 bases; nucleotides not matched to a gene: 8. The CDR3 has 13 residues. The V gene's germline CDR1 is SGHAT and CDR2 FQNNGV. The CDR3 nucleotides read TGTGCCAGCAGCCCCCTAACAGGGGACGGCTACACCTTC. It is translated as CASSPLTGDGYTF.

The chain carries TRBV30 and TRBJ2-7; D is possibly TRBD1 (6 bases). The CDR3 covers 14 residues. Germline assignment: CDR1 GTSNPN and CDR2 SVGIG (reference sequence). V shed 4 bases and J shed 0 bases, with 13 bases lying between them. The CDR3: CAWTPRQDSYEQYF. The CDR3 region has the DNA TGTGCCTGGACTCCGAGACAGGACTCCTACGAGCAGTACTTC.

As DNA, the CDR3 is TGCGCCAGCAGCCAAGGACAGGGCCCATCCACCGGGGAGCTGTTTTTT. Protein: CASSQGQGPSTGELFF. V gene TRBV4-1 combines with J gene TRBJ2-2; the match to TRBD1 covers 7 bases. The CDR3 is made up of 16 amino acids. Germline trimming cut 1 base from V and 4 bases from J; bases unmatched to any gene: 6. CDR1 is MGHRA and CDR2 is YSYEKL in the germline V gene.

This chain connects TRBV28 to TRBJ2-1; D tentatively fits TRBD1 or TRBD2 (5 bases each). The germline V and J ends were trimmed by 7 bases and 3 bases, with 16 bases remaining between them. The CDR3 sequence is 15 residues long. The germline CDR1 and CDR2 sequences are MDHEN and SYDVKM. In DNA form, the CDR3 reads TGTGCCAGCATCTCCTCGGGACGGATCTACAATGAGCAGTTCTTC. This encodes CASISSGRIYNEQFF.